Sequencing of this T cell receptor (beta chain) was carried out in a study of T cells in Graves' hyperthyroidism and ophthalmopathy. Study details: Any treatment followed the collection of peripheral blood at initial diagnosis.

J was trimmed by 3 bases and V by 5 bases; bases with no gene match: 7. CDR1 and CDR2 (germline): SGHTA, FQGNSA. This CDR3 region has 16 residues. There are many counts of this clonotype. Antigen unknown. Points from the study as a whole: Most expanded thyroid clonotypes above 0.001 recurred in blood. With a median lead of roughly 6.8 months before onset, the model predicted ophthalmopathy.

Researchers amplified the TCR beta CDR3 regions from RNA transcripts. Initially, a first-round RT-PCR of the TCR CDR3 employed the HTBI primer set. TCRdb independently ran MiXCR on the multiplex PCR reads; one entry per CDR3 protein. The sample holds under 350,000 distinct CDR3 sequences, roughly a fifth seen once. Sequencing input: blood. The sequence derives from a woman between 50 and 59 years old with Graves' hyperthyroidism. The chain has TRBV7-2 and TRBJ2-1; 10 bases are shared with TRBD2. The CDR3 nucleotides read TGTGCCAGCAGCAAATTAGCGGGAGGACACTACAATGAGCAGTTCTTC. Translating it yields CASSKLAGGHYNEQFF.